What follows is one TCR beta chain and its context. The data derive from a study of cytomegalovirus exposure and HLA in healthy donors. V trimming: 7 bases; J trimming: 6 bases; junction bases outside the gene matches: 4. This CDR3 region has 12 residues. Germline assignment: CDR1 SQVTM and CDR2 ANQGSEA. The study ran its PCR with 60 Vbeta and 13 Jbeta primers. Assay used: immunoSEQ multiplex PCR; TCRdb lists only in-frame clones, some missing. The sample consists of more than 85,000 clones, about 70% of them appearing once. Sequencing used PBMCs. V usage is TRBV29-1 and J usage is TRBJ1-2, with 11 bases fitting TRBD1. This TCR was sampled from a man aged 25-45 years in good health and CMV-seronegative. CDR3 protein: CSAGQGANGYTF. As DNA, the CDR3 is TGCAGCGCCGGACAGGGGGCCAATGGCTACACCTTC.